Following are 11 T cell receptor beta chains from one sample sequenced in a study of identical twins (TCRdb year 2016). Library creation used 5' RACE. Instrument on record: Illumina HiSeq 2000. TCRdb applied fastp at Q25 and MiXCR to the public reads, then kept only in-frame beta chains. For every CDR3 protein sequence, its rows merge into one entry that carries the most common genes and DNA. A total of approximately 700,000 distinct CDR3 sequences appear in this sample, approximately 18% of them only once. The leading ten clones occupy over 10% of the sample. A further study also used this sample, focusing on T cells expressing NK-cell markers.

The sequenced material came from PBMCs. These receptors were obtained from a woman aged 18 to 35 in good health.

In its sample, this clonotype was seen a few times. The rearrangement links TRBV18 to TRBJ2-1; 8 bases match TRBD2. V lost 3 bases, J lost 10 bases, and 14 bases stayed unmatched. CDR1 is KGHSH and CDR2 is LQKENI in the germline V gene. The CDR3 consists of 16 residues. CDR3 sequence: CASSPYTGLSGGEQFF. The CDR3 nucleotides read TGTGCCAGCTCACCCTACACGGGACTGAGCGGGGGAGAGCAGTTCTTC.

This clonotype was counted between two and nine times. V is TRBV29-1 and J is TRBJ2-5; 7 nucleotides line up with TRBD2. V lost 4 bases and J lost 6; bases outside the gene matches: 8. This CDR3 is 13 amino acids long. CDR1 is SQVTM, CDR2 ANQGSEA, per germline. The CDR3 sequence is CSVGATSMQTQYF. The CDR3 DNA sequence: TGCAGCGTTGGGGCGACTAGCATGCAGACCCAGTACTTC.

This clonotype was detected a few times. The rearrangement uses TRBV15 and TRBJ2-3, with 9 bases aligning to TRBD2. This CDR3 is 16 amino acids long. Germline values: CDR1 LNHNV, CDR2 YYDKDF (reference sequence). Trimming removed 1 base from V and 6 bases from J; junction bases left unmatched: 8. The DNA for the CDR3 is TGTGCCACCAGCAGAGGAGGGAGCGGGAGGAAGGATACGCAGTATTTT. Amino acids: CATSRGGSGRKDTQYF.

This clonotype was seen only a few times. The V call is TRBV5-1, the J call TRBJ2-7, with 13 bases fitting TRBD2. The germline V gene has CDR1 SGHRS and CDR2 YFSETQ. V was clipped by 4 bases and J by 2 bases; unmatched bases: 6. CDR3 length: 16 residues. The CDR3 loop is CASSPRTSGSAYEQYF. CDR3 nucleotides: TGCGCCAGCAGCCCACGGACTAGCGGGAGTGCCTACGAGCAGTACTTC.

The CDR3 spells CASSLSASGNTIYF. As DNA, the CDR3 is TGTGCCAGCAGCTTATCAGCGTCTGGAAACACCATATATTTT. The rearrangement joins TRBV11-2 to TRBJ1-3, with D hard to call. The CDR3 spans 14 residues. Germline CDR1 reads SGHAT; CDR2 reads FQNNGV. V gave up 2 bases and J gave up 1 base, with 6 bases separating them.

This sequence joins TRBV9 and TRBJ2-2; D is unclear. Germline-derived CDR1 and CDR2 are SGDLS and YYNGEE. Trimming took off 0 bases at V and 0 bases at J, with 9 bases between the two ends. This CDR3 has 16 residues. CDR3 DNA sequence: TGTGCCAGCAGCGTAGATCTGGGGACGAACACCGGGGAGCTGTTTTTT. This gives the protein CASSVDLGTNTGELFF.

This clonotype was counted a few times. The CDR3 loop is CASSYRGQNSNQPQHF. The CDR3 DNA is TGTGCCAGCAGCTACAGGGGACAGAATAGCAATCAGCCCCAGCATTTT. The chain recombines TRBV7-2 with TRBJ1-5, with 7 nucleotides matching TRBD1. CDR1 and CDR2 (germline): SGHTA, FQGNSA. There are 16 residues in the CDR3. V lost 4 bases and J lost 0; bases outside the gene matches: 6.

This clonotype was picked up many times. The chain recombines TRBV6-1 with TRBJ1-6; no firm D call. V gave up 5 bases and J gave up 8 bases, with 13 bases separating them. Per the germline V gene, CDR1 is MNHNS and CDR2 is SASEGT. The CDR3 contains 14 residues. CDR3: CASSKQGRDSPLHF. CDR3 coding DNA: TGTGCCAGCAGTAAACAAGGGCGGGATTCACCCCTCCACTTT.

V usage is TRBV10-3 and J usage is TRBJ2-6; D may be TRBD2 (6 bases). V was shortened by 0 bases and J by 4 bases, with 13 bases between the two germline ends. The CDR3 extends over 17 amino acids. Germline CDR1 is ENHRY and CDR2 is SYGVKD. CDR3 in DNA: TGTGCCATCAGTGAGTCGCAGGGCGGGGCCGGGGCCAACGTCCTGACTTTC. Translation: CAISESQGGAGANVLTF.

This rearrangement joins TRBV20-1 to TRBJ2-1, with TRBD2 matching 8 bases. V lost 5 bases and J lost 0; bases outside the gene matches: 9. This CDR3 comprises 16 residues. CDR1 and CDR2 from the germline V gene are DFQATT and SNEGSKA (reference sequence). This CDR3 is CSAESAGGGSYNEQFF. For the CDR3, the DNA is TGCAGTGCTGAATCGGCGGGGGGCGGCTCCTACAATGAGCAGTTCTTC.

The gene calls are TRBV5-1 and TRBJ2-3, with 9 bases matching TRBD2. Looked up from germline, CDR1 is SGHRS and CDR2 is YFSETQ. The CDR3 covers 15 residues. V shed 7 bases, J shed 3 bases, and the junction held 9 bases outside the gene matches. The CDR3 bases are TGCGCCAGCGCTCCGGCTAGCGGGGTGACAGATACGCAGTATTTT. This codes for CASAPASGVTDTQYF.